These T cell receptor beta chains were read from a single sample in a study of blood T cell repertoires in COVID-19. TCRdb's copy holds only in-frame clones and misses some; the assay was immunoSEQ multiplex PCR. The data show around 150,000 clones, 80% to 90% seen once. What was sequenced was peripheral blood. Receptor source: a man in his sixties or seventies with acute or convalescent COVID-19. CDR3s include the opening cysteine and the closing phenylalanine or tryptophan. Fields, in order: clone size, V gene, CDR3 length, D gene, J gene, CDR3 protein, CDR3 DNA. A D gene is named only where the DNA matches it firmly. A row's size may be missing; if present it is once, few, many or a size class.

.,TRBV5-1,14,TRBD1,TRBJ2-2,CASSRDSTRGELFF,TGCGCCAGCAGCCGGGACAGCACGCGCGGGGAGCTGTTTTTT
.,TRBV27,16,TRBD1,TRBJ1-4,CASSALPGTGGEKLFF,TGTGCCAGCAGTGCCCTTCCGGGGACAGGGGGAGAAAAACTGTTTTTT
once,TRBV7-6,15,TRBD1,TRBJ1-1,CASSLTPQGDTEAFF,TGTGCCAGCAGCTTAACACCACAGGGGGACACTGAAGCTTTCTTT
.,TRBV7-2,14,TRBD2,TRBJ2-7,CASSFTSGSYEQYF,TGTGCCAGCAGCTTTACTAGCGGGAGCTACGAGCAGTACTTC
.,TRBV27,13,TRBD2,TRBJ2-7,CASSWTSGSEQYF,TGTGCCAGCAGTTGGACTAGCGGGAGCGAGCAGTACTTC
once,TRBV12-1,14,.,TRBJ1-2,CASPGSQGRDGYTF,TGTGCCAGCCCTGGAAGTCAGGGAAGGGATGGCTACACCTTC
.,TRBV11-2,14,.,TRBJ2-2,CASSPMAGSGELFF,TGTGCCAGCAGCCCAATGGCGGGGTCCGGGGAGCTGTTTTTT
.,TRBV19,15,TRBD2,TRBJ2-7,CASSIVAGGPHEQYF,TGTGCCAGTAGTATTGTAGCGGGAGGGCCCCACGAGCAGTACTTC
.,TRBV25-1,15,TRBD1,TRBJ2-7,CASSWARQGPYEQYF,TGTGCCAGTAGCTGGGCTCGACAGGGACCCTACGAGCAGTACTTC
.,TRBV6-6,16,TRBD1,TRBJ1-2,CASSSTGARTSAGYTF,TGTGCCAGCAGTTCGACAGGGGCCAGAACGTCGGCTGGCTACACCTTC
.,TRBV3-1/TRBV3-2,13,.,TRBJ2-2,CASSPPGTGELFF,TGTGCCAGCAGTCCCCCCGGTACCGGGGAGCTGTTTTTT
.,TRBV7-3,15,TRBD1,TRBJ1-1,CASSPSGGLNTEAFF,TGTGCCAGCAGCCCCTCAGGGGGCCTGAACACTGAAGCTTTCTTT
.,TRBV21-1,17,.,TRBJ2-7,CASSKVKWTSGNYEQYF,TGTGCCAGCAGCAAAGTTAAGTGGACTAGCGGAAATTACGAGCAGTACTTC
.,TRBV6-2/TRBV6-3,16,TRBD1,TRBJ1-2,CASSDPDFTGEYGYTF,TGTGCCAGCAGTGACCCCGATTTCACAGGGGAATATGGCTACACCTTC
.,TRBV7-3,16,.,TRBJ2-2,CASSPETVPNTGELFF,TGTGCCAGCAGCCCAGAGACAGTCCCGAACACCGGGGAGCTGTTTTTT
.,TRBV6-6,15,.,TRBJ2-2,CASRGTQGNTGELFF,TGTGCCAGCAGGGGAACACAGGGCAACACCGGGGAGCTGTTTTTT
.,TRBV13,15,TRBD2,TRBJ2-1,CASSPWVAGVSEQFF,TGTGCCAGCAGCCCCTGGGTAGCGGGAGTCAGTGAGCAGTTCTTC
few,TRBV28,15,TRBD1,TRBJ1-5,CASRIRQGRYQPQHF,TGTGCCAGCCGAATAAGACAGGGCCGTTACCAGCCCCAGCATTTT
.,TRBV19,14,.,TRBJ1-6,CASSSRTRGTPLHF,TGTGCCAGTAGTTCCCGGACAAGGGGTACACCCCTCCACTTT
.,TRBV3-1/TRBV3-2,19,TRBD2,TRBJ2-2,CASSQDRTRGAGNTGELFF,TGTGCCAGCAGCCAAGATCGAACGCGGGGGGCCGGGAACACCGGGGAGCTGTTTTTT
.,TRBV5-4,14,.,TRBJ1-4,CASSLSRSNEKLFF,TGTGCCAGCAGCTTGAGCCGATCGAATGAAAAACTGTTTTTT
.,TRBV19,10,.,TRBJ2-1,CASGGFEQFF,TGTGCCAGTGGGGGGTTTGAGCAGTTCTTC
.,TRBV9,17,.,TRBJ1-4,CASSVEAGQRSNEKLFF,TGTGCCAGCAGCGTAGAGGCAGGACAGCGGAGTAATGAAAAACTGTTTTTT
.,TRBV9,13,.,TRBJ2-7,CASSAQGLHEQYF,TGTGCCAGCAGCGCGCAGGGGCTCCACGAGCAGTACTTC
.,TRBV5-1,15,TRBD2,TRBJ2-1,CASSLVREGWDEQFF,TGCGCCAGCAGCTTGGTACGGGAGGGGTGGGATGAGCAGTTCTTC
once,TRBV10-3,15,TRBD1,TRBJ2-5,CAISELTGEGETQYF,TGTGCCATCAGTGAGTTGACAGGGGAAGGGGAGACCCAGTACTTC